This T cell receptor beta chain was sequenced in a study of beta chain features in type 1 diabetes. Study-level points and caveats: PCR might favor shorter templates, but any such skew would affect patients and controls equally. Overrepresentation of cells with high TCR expression could result from cDNA sequencing. For patients, the naive, central memory and Treg TCRB repertoires appeared more alike than for healthy donors.

Investigators reverse transcribed all isolated RNA, so they sequenced expressed TCRB transcripts. This table comes from immunoSEQ multiplex PCR, and its TCRdb copy is limited to in-frame clones, with some not included. The table records under 450,000 clones, about 14% of them present only once. Worth noting for this clone: Its matching antigen is unknown.

Trimming shortened V by 0 bases and J by 6 bases, and 9 bases separated the two germline ends. Germline assignment: CDR1 MNHEY and CDR2 SVGAGI. The CDR3 is made up of 13 amino acids. Sample: naive CD4+ T cells from blood. The source of this sequence is a man under 40 in good health. The rearrangement links TRBV6-5 to TRBJ2-7; D is uncertain. CDR3 sequence: CASSYSPGFEQYV. CDR3 coding DNA: TGTGCCAGCAGTTACTCTCCCGGTTTCGAGCAGTACGTC.